This T cell receptor beta chain is drawn from a study of shared clonotypes between healthy human individuals. The CDR3 length is 16 residues. Trimming took 4 bases from V and 1 from J, leaving 17 bases between them. Germline CDR1 SGHNT, CDR2 YYREEE (reference sequence). Measured with immunoSEQ multiplex PCR; TCRdb has only the in-frame clones, and not every one. The sample lists roughly 1,600,000 clones, roughly 98.5% occurring once. V gene TRBV5-4 combines with J gene TRBJ1-1; tentative D call: TRBD1 (5 bases). The sequenced sample was naive CD4+ T cells sorted from blood. The subset is: CD45RA+ positively selected. The clonotype originates from a man in his thirties or forties in good health. The CDR3 loop is CASSVYTGARNTEAFF. CDR3 DNA: TGTGCCAGCAGCGTATATACCGGGGCCCGGAACACTGAAGCTTTCTTT.